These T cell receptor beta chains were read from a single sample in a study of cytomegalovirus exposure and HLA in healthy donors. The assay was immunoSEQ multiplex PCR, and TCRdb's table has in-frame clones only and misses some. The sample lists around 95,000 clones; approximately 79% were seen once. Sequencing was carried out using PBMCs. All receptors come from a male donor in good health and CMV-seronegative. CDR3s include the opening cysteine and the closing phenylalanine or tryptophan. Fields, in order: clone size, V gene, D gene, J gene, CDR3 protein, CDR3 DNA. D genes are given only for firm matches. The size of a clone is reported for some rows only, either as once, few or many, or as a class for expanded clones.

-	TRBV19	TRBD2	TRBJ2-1	CASRIALAPYNEQFF	TGTGCCAGTAGAATAGCACTAGCGCCCTACAATGAGCAGTTCTTC
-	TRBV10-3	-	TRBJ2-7	CAISDTAVEQYF	TGTGCCATCAGTGATACAGCCGTCGAGCAGTACTTC
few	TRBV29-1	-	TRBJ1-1	CSVLGGALYTEAFF	TGCAGCGTTCTAGGGGGTGCATTGTACACTGAAGCTTTCTTT
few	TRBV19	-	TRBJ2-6	CATRTANSGANVLTF	TGTGCCACTCGGACAGCGAACTCTGGGGCCAACGTCCTGACTTTC
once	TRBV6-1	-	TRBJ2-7	CASSAPRGLYEQYF	TGTGCCAGCAGTGCCCCGAGAGGCCTTTACGAGCAGTACTTC
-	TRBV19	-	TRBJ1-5	CASSNASGQPQHF	TGTGCCAGTAGTAACGCTTCGGGGCAGCCCCAGCATTTT
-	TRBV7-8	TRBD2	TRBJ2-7	CASSLAGLAAPPGVSYEQYF	TGTGCCAGCAGCTTAGCAGGACTAGCAGCTCCCCCGGGGGTTTCCTACGAGCAGTACTTC
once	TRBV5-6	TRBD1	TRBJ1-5	CASSLYPGGLRNQPQHF	TGTGCCAGCAGCTTGTATCCAGGGGGCTTAAGGAATCAGCCCCAGCATTTT
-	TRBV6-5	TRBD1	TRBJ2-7	CASSYRQGNGEQYF	TGTGCCAGCAGCTACAGACAGGGTAACGGCGAGCAGTACTTC
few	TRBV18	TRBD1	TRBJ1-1	CASSPTGGTEAFF	TGTGCCAGCTCACCAACAGGGGGTACTGAAGCTTTCTTT